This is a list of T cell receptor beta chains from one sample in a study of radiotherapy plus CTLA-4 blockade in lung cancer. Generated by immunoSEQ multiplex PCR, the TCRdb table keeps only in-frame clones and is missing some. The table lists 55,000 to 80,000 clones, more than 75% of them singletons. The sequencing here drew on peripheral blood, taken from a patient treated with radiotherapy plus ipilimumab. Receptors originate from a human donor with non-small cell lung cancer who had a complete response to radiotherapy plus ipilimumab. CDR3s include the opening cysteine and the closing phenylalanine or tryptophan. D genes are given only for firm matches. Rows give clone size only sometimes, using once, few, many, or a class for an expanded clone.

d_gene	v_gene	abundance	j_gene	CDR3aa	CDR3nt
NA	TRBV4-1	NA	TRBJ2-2	CASSQPVIGGMGSTGELFF	TGCGCCAGCAGCCAACCGGTTATTGGAGGGATGGGATCAACCGGGGAGCTGTTTTTT
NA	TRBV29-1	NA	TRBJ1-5	CSPGGGPSSSAQHF	TGCAGCCCAGGCGGGGGACCCTCCTCTTCGGCCCAGCATTTT
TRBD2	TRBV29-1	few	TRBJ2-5	CSVPGLAQGETQYF	TGCAGCGTCCCCGGACTAGCACAGGGAGAGACCCAGTACTTC
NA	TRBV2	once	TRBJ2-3	CASAGTEKIDTQYF	TGTGCCAGCGCCGGGACTGAGAAGATAGATACGCAGTATTTT
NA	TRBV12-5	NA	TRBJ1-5	CATCRGEDQPQHF	TGTGCTACCTGCCGGGGGGAGGACCAGCCCCAGCATTTT
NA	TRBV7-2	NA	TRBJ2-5	CASSLAGTVGETQYF	TGTGCCAGCAGCTTAGCCGGGACTGTGGGAGAGACCCAGTACTTC
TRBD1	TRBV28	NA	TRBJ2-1	CASRQTGQGYNEQFF	TGTGCCAGCAGACAAACGGGACAGGGGTACAATGAGCAGTTCTTC
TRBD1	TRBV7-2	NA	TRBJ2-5	CASSDRDRGPQETQYF	TGTGCCAGCAGCGACCGGGACAGGGGGCCTCAAGAGACCCAGTACTTC
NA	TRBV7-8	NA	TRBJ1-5	CASSLVQGGNQPQHF	TGTGCCAGCAGCTTAGTGCAGGGTGGGAATCAGCCCCAGCATTTT
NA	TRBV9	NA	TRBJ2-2	CASSVRLGSNTGELFF	TGTGCCAGCAGCGTCCGACTAGGTTCCAACACCGGGGAGCTGTTTTTT
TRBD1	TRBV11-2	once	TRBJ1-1	CASSTGQGANTEAFF	TGTGCCAGCAGCACCGGACAGGGGGCGAACACTGAAGCCTTCTTT
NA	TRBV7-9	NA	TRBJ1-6	CASSLHSNYNSPLHF	TGTGCCAGCAGCTTACACAGCAATTATAATTCACCCCTCCACTTT
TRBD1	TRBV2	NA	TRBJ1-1	CASSVSRGPPEAFF	TGTGCCAGCAGTGTATCCAGGGGGCCCCCTGAAGCTTTCTTT
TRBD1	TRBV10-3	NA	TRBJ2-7	CATRDSYEQYF	TGTGCCACCAGGGACAGCTACGAGCAGTACTTC
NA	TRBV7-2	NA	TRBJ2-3	CASSSPGLARADTQYF	TGTGCCAGCAGTTCCCCGGGGCTAGCGAGGGCAGATACGCAGTATTTT
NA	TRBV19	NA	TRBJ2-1	CASTRYSGSVREQFF	TGTGCCAGTACCCGGTACTCGGGGTCTGTGAGGGAGCAGTTCTTC
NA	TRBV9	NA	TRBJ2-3	CASSVRGSTDTQYF	TGTGCCAGCAGCGTACGGGGGAGCACAGATACGCAGTATTTT
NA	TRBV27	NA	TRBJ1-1	CASSLSGGATEAFF	TGTGCCAGCAGTTTATCGGGGGGGGCCACTGAAGCTTTCTTT
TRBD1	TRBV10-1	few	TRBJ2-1	CASRKGQIYNEQFF	TGCGCCAGCAGAAAGGGACAGATCTACAATGAGCAGTTCTTC
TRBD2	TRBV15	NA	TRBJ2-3	CATSRAGTSRRGDTQYF	TGTGCCACCAGCAGAGCCGGGACTAGCAGAAGAGGAGATACGCAGTATTTT
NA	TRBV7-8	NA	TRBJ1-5	CASSLARRGGSNQPQHF	TGTGCCAGCAGCTTAGCGCGGAGGGGAGGAAGCAATCAGCCCCAGCATTTT
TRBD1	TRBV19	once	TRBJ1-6	CASSIGGTGDSPLHF	TGTGCCAGTAGTATAGGCGGGACAGGGGATTCACCCCTCCACTTT
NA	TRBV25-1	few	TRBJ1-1	CASSDEGLNTEAFF	TGTGCCAGCAGTGATGAGGGTCTGAACACTGAAGCTTTCTTT
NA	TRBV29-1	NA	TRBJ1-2	CRAGAGGYGYTF	TGCCGCGCGGGGGCGGGGGGCTATGGCTACACCTTC
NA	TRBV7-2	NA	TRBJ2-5	CASSPEGETQYF	TGTGCCAGCAGCCCCGAAGGAGAGACCCAGTACTTC
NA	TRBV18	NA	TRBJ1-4	CASSSRVVEKLFF	TGTGCCAGCTCCTCCAGGGTTGTCGAAAAACTGTTTTTT
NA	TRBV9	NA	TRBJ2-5	CASSVKVQETQYF	TGTGCCAGCAGCGTTAAGGTCCAAGAGACCCAGTACTTC
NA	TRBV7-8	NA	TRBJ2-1	CASTTRPDIEQFF	TGTGCCAGCACCACGCGGCCGGACATTGAGCAGTTCTTC
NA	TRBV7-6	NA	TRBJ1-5	CASSLLGDSNQPQHF	TGTGCCAGCAGCCTGCTAGGTGATAGCAATCAGCCCCAGCATTTT
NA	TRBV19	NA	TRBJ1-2	CASSIEGAANYGYTF	TGTGCCAGTAGTATCGAAGGAGCAGCAAACTATGGCTACACCTTC
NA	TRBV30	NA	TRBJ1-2	CAWREGGTYGYTF	TGTGCCTGGAGGGAGGGGGGTACGTATGGCTACACCTTC
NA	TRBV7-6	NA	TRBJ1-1	CASSLGQNTEAFF	TGTGCCAGCAGCTTAGGCCAGAACACTGAAGCTTTCTTT
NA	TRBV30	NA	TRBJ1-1	CAWSARVTEAFF	TGTGCCTGGAGCGCACGGGTCACTGAAGCTTTCTTT
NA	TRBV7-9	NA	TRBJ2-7	CASSSLSSETYEQYF	TGTGCCAGCAGCTCACTGTCCAGTGAAACCTACGAGCAGTACTTC
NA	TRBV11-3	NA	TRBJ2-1	CASSLDIGGGEFF	TGTGCCAGCAGCTTAGATATAGGGGGAGGGGAGTTCTTC
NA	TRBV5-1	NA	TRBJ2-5	CASSLIRTIQQETQYF	TGCGCCAGCAGCCTCATCCGGACGATTCAACAAGAGACCCAGTACTTC
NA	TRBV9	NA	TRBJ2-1	CASSAEPGTKRGNEQFF	TGTGCCAGCAGCGCCGAGCCAGGGACCAAGAGGGGGAATGAGCAGTTCTTC
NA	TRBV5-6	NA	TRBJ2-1	CASSFPMMEQFF	TGTGCCAGCAGCTTCCCCATGATGGAGCAGTTCTTC
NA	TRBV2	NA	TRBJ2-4	CASSESQGNAKNIQYF	TGTGCCAGCAGTGAAAGCCAGGGGAATGCCAAAAACATTCAGTACTTC
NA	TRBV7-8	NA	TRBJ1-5	CASSLALAENQPQHF	TGTGCCAGCAGCTTAGCGCTGGCAGAGAATCAGCCCCAGCATTTT
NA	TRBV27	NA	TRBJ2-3	CASSLTRTGTDTQYF	TGTGCCAGCAGTCTCACCAGAACTGGCACAGATACGCAGTATTTT
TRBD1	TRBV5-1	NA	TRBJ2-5	CASRPAPTGGYETQYF	TGCGCCAGCAGACCGGCCCCTACAGGGGGCTATGAGACCCAGTACTTC
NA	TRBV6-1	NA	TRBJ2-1	CASSGGGSRNEQFF	TGTGCCAGCAGTGGAGGCGGCAGTAGGAATGAGCAGTTCTTC
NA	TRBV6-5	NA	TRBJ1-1	CASSSSRTVLNTEAFF	TGTGCCAGCAGTTCCTCACGGACTGTTCTGAACACTGAAGCTTTCTTT
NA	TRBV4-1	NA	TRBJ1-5	CASSQDLNRALNQPQHF	TGCGCCAGCAGCCAAGATCTAAACAGGGCTCTCAATCAGCCCCAGCATTTT
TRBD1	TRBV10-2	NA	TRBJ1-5	CASGQGLGNQPQHF	TGCGCCAGCGGACAGGGGTTGGGCAATCAGCCCCAGCATTTT
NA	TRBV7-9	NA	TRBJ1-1	CASSQTGRLTEAFF	TGTGCCAGCAGCCAGACGGGCCGTTTAACTGAAGCTTTCTTT
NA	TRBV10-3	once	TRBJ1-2	CAISVTEGWGGYTF	TGTGCCATCAGTGTCACTGAGGGGTGGGGTGGCTACACCTTC
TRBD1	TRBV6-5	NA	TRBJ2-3	CASSGQGRDTQYF	TGTGCCAGCAGTGGACAGGGCAGAGATACGCAGTATTTT
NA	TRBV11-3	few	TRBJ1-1	CAKEWTEAFF	TGTGCCAAAGAATGGACTGAAGCTTTCTTT
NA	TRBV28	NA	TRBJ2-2	CASRTNTGELFF	TGTGCCAGTAGAACGAACACCGGGGAGCTGTTTTTT